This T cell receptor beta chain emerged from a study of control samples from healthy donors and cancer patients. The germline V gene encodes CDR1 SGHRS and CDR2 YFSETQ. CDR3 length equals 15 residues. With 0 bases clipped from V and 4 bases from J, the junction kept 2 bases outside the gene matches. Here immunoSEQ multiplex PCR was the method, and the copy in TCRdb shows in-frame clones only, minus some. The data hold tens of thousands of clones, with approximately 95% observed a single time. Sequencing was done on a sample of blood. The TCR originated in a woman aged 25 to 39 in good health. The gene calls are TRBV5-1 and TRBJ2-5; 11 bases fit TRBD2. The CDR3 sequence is CASSLAGTSGETQYF. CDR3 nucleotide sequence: TGCGCCAGCAGCTTGGCCGGGACTAGCGGAGAGACCCAGTACTTC.